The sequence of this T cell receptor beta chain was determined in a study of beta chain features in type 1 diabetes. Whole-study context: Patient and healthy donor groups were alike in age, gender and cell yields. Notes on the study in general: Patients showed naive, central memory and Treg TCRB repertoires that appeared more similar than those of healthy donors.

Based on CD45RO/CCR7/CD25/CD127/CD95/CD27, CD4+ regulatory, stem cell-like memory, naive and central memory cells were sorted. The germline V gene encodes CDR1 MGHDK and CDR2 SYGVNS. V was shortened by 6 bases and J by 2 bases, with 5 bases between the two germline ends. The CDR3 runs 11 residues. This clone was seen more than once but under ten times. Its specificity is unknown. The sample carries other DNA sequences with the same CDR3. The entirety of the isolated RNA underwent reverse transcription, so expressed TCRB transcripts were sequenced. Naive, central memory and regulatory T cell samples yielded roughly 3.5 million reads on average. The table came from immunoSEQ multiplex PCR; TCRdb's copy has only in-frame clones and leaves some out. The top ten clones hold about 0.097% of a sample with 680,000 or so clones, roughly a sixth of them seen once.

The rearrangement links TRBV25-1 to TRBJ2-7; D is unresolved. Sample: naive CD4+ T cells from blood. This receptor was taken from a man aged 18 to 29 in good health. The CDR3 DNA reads TGTGCCAGCAGCAGAACCTACGAGCAGTACTTC. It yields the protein CASSRTYEQYF.